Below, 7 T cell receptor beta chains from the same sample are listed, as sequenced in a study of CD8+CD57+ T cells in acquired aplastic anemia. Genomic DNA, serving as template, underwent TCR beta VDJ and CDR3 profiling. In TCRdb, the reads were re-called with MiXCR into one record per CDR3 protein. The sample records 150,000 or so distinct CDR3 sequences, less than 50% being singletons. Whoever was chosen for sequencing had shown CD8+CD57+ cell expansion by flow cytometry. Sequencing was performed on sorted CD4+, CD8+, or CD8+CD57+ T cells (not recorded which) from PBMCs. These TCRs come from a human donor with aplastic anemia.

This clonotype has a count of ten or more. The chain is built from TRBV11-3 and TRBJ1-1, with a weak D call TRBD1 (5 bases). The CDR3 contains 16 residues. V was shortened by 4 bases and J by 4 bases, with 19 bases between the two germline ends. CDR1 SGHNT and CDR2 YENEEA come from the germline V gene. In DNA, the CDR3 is TGTGCCAGCAGCTCATGGGGGAAAGGGACCAGCACTGAAGCTTTCTTT. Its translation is CASSSWGKGTSTEAFF.

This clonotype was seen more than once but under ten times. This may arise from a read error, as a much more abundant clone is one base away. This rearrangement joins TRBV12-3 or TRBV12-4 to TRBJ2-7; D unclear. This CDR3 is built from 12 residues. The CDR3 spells CASSFTSYGQYF. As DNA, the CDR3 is TGTGCCAGCAGTTTTACGTCCTACGGGCAGTACTTC.

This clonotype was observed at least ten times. DNA for the CDR3: TGTGCCAGCTCCCATGATGGGACAGGGGCCACTGAAGCTTTCTTT. It codes for CASSHDGTGATEAFF. This rearrangement joins TRBV7-2 to TRBJ1-1; 10 bases are shared with TRBD1. V dropped 8 bases and J dropped 4; count of bases not matched to a gene: 10. Germline V lookup: CDR1 SGHTA, CDR2 FQGNSA. The CDR3 totals 15 residues.

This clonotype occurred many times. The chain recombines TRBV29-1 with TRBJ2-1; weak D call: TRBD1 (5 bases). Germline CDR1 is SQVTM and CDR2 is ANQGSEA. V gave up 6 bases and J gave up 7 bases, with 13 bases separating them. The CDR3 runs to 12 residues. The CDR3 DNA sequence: TGCAGCGTCTTGGGGCGGCGAAATGAGCAGTTCTTC. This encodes CSVLGRRNEQFF.

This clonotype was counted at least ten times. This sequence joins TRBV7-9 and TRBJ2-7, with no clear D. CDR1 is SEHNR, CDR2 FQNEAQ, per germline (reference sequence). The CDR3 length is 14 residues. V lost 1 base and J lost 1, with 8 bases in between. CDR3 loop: CASSLVAGSYEQYF. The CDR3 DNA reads TGTGCCAGCAGCTTAGTGGCCGGTTCCTACGAGCAGTACTTC.

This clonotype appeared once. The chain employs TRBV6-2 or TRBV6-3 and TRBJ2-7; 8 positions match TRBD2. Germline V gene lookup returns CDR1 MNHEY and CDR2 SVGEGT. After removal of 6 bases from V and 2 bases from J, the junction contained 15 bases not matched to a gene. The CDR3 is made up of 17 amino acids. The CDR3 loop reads CASSLLLTSASPYEQYF. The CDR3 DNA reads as TGTGCCAGCAGCCTCCTCCTGACTAGCGCGAGCCCCTACGAGCAGTACTTC.

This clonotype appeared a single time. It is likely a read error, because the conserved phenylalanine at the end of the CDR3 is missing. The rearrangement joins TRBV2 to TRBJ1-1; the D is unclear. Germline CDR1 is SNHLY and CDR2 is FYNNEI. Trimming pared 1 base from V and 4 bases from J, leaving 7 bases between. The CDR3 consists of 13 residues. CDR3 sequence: CASSEGLGTEAFS. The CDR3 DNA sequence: TGTGCCAGCAGTGAAGGTCTTGGCACTGAAGCTTTCTCT.